This T cell receptor beta chain stems from a study of regulatory T cells in long-lasting Graves disease (dated by TCRdb to the early 2020s). A note on the overall study: Antithyroid drugs had been taken for less than 3 months by newly diagnosed Graves' disease patients. The study was conducted in China and was registered as a clinical trial. A total of roughly 35 samples underwent TCR sequencing: some 13 from persistent and approximately 20 from newly diagnosed Graves' disease patients. Patients with persistent Graves' disease were compared with patients with newly diagnosed Graves' disease using TCR sequencing and RNA sequencing of peripheral blood.

The full study reports these points: Persistent disease showed preferential use of TRBV28, TRBJ1-2 and TRBJ2-5, whereas newly diagnosed disease favored TRBV20-1 and TRBJ2-1. Patients with persistent disease shared more public clonotypes (about 2,500) than newly diagnosed patients did (about 1,000). Compared with newly diagnosed patients, persistent Graves' disease patients had lower TCR Shannon entropy and fewer highly expanded clones, which suggests clonal expansion. Sequencing and analysis were limited to the TCR beta chain. Because the primary lesion, thyroid tissue, could not be accessed, the study looked at peripheral blood alone. The authors acknowledged the small sample size as a limitation that may reduce accuracy.

This clonotype was recorded many times. The clone's antigen remains unknown. Base quality data are lacking; no much larger clone is found one base away. To prepare the library, multiplex PCR was applied. Sequenced on an Illumina HiSeq 4000. To build TCR beta libraries, CDR3 regions were amplified by Arm-PCR using iRepertoire HTBI primers. Before sequencing, the PCR products underwent gel purification. Processing in the source paper ran as follows. Gene usage analysis of CDR3 amino acid clonotypes relied on the roughly 58 TRBV and 12 to 15 TRBJ segments identified across samples. COPE and FqMerger were used to merge the filtered high-quality paired reads into contigs. BLAST was used to align contigs to the IMGT TRBV, TRBD and TRBJ reference genes, and CDR3 was defined following IMGT. Clonotypes above 0.1% frequency were classified as highly expanded clones. Repertoire diversity was measured by Shannon entropy, and V-J evenness by the Gini coefficient. A clonotype was considered public if more than one individual shared it. TCRdb's own reprocessing of the public reads used fastp at Q25 and MiXCR and kept productive beta chains. Each entry merges the rows of one CDR3 protein and shows their most common DNA and genes. TCRdb's processing, not the study's, gives the V and J calls here. The sample table holds under 450,000 distinct CDR3 sequences, of which roughly 15% were seen once. In total, the top ten clones hold about 19% of the sample.

Relative to germline, V is 4 bases shorter and J is 2 bases shorter, with 9 bases between their ends. The germline V gene provides CDR1 MDHEN and CDR2 SYDVKM. There are 14 amino acids in the CDR3, from cysteine to phenylalanine inclusive. The CDR3 DNA has 42 bases and is translated from base 1. According to the study, the label for this sample's time point signals: newly diagnosed GD, antithyroid drugs for less than 3 months. For both TCR sequencing and RNA sequencing, RNA was extracted from PBMCs in TRIzol. The diagnosis of Graves' disease was made according to American Thyroid Association guidelines. The patients came from an endocrinology department in Xi'an, China. From each patient, nine milliliters of peripheral blood was collected into an EDTA anticoagulant tube. PBMCs were isolated by Ficoll Paque Plus density gradient separation without further T cell sorting. An Agilent 2100 Bioanalyzer and agarose gel were used to check RNA quality, while a NanoDrop 2000 measured RNA concentration.

These data also featured in a second study, about T cells in Graves' hyperthyroidism and ophthalmopathy. As the second study states: A patient counted as having stable Graves' hyperthyroidism if no progression to ophthalmopathy occurred over 18 months of follow-up. The hyperthyroidism patients were between 18 and 65 years old and newly diagnosed, with a disease duration of less than 2 months. The study excluded patients with uncontrolled infections, other autoimmune diseases, pregnancy or lactation. Diagnoses were based on clinical symptoms, serum thyroxine and TRAb, thyroid ultrasound and orbital computed tomography. The TCR CDR3 was subjected to a first round of RT-PCR using the HTBI primer set and the Qiagen OneStep RT-PCR kit. Blood samples also contained most of the expanded thyroid clonotypes (frequency above 0.001), which suggests that blood repertoires may reflect thyroid immune responses. In cross-validation, a model built on a 13 V-J signature told ophthalmopathy apart from stable hyperthyroidism with under 90% sensitivity and 81% to 82% specificity, and in testing the same model reached 80%/75%. In validation, the model predicted progression to ophthalmopathy with approximately 69% sensitivity and 72% to 85% specificity, a median of 6.5 months before onset. TCR V-J signatures able to tell the groups apart were searched for in a discovery cohort of approximately 95 patients, of whom fewer than 45 had Graves' ophthalmopathy and 57 had stable Graves' hyperthyroidism. Prospective prediction of ophthalmopathy was tested in an independent validation cohort of some 20 hyperthyroidism patients and 17 patients who later progressed to ophthalmopathy. For training and testing, the 100 or so patients in the discovery cohort were randomly divided in a 7:3 ratio. The study also compared thyroid tissue and blood T-cell repertoires from about six Graves' hyperthyroidism patients. After sampling, hyperthyroidism patients received methimazole starting at 30 mg daily, and ophthalmopathy patients received high-dose intravenous methylprednisolone. Libraries were constructed in a second round of multiplex PCR, after which size selection and purification were performed. Paired-end sequencing of the libraries was performed with 100 bp reads on an Illumina HiSeq2000. SOAPnuke was used to process the raw data, throwing out any read that contained adapters or uncalled bases, had a mean Phred below 15, or lacked an exact constant-primer or identifier match. COPE v1.2.5 was used to merge the high-quality paired reads, and each unique nucleotide sequence was defined as a clonotype. MiTCR v1.1 was used to align clonotypes to the IMGT TRBV, TRBD and TRBJ reference segments. The analysis was restricted to V-J combinations with a frequency above 0.0001, which together covered about 99% of the repertoires. The TCS score was defined as the ratio of F50 (clonal expansion) to E x V (chaos), calculated using BLOSUM62-based TCRdist between CDR3 peptides within each V-J. Welch's t-statistics and random forest reduced roughly 540 V-J features to 13, which were used in a naive Bayes classifier (R e1071). Sample size was not statistically predetermined, and investigators were not blinded to group allocation. The paper describes TCR Vbeta CDR3 sequencing of 140 or so peripheral blood samples, made up of around 41 ophthalmopathy patients, around 78 hyperthyroidism patients and roughly 17 progressor patients.

The starting material was peripheral blood mononuclear cells (PBMCs), obtained at new diagnosis, from a patient treated with antithyroid drugs. The rearranged segments are TRBV28 and TRBJ2-1; the D gene is perhaps TRBD1, on 5 matching bases. This sequence originates from a woman under 30 with Graves disease. Donor details come from another sample of the same person, matched by shared clones. The DNA reads as follows: TGTGCCAGCAGTTCCAGGACAACCTACAATGAGCAGTTCTTC. Its protein is CASSSRTTYNEQFF.